The entry that follows covers one T cell receptor beta chain sequence. Its antigen is not identified. A read error is possible here, since a much larger clone lies one base away. This sample was taken from a study of regulatory T cells in long-lasting Graves disease. Findings and limits, study-wide: Segments TRBV28, TRBJ1-2 and TRBJ2-5 showed preferential usage in persistent disease. Persistent patients had more shared public clonotypes (roughly 2,700) than new patients (approximately 920).

The TCR beta library used iRepertoire HTBI primers with Arm-PCR amplification of CDR3. TCRdb reanalysed the multiplex PCR reads using MiXCR and keeps one entry per CDR3 protein. The data show roughly 400,000 distinct CDR3 sequences, about 20% seen once. The CDR3 spans 13 residues. With V trimmed by 5 bases and J by 0 bases, 1 base remained unmatched. Germline lookup yields CDR1 SEHNR and CDR2 FQNEAQ (reference sequence). Time point here: persistent/refractory GD, antithyroid drugs over 5 years with positive TRAb. Extracted PBMC RNA gave rise to the TCR library. Graves' disease was diagnosed by American Thyroid Association guidelines. The patients were enrolled through endocrinology in Xi'an, China.

The rearrangement uses TRBV7-9 and TRBJ2-7, with 7 bases matching TRBD1. Sequencing used peripheral blood mononuclear cells (PBMCs), obtained when the disease was refractory, from a patient treated with antithyroid drugs. This sequence originates from a female donor with Graves disease. The CDR3 protein is CASSGQVSYEQYF. The CDR3 DNA reads as TGTGCCAGCAGCGGACAGGTCTCCTACGAGCAGTACTTC.